The next 30 T cell receptor beta chains were all read from a single sample in a study of T cell responses to AZD1222 COVID-19 vaccine. Using immunoSEQ multiplex PCR, the repertoire was profiled, and TCRdb retains in-frame clones only, with some absent. This table holds over 150,000 clones, 90% to 95% found once. This specimen consisted of peripheral blood, obtained 28 days after the second AZD1222 dose. The origin of the receptors is an adult who received the AZD1222 COVID-19 vaccine.

The chain joins TRBV7-8 to TRBJ2-1, with D possibly being TRBD1 or TRBD2 (6 bases each). The CDR3 contains 14 residues. The germline CDR1 and CDR2 sequences are SGHVS and FQNEAQ. With 5 bases removed from V and 6 bases from J, the gap between germline ends came to 14 bases. This chain's CDR3 is CASSDSRGLNEQFF. CDR3 sequence (DNA): TGTGCCAGCAGCGATAGCCGGGGGCTCAATGAGCAGTTCTTC.

The count of this clone is one. V gene TRBV6-5 combines with J gene TRBJ2-7, with D maybe TRBD2 (6 bases). CDR1 and CDR2 from the germline V gene are MNHEY and SVGAGI. V was shortened by 5 bases and J by 0 bases, with 11 bases between the two germline ends. The CDR3 sequence is 14 residues long. CDR3 nucleotide sequence: TGTGCCAGCAGTCCCGTAGCGGACTCCTACGAGCAGTACTTC. Its translation: CASSPVADSYEQYF.

The chain couples TRBV19 to TRBJ1-5; D uncertain. CDR1 LNHDA and CDR2 SQIVND come from the germline V gene (reference sequence). The CDR3 extends over 15 amino acids. Deletions cut 4 bases from V and 0 bases from J, with 10 bases between. The CDR3 region is CASSTWGDSNQPQHF. The CDR3 coding sequence is TGTGCCAGTAGTACCTGGGGAGATAGCAATCAGCCCCAGCATTTT.

This chain joins TRBV7-9 and TRBJ2-5, with D possibly matching TRBD2 (5 bases). Trimming shortened V by 5 bases and J by 3 bases, and 10 bases separated the two germline ends. CDR1 and CDR2 from the germline V gene are SEHNR and FQNEAQ (reference sequence). This CDR3 is built from 13 residues. CDR3 DNA: TGTGCCAGCAGCCCCCCCGGGGAAGAGACCCAGTACTTC. This gives the protein CASSPPGEETQYF.

The sample holds a few counts of this clone. This rearrangement joins TRBV7-8 to TRBJ2-3, with a possible D match to TRBD2 (6 bases). The length of the CDR3 is 20 residues. Germline CDR1 reads SGHVS; CDR2 reads FQNEAQ. The ends were cut back, 5 bases at V and 5 bases at J, with 32 bases in the middle. Written as DNA, the CDR3 is TGTGCCAGCAGCCCCCGGGACTGGGAACTTAGATACCTTGTTGGAGATACGCAGTATTTT. Its protein product is CASSPRDWELRYLVGDTQYF.

Here the CDR3 DNA reads TGTGCCAGCTCACCAGAGGACAGTGAAGCTTTCTTT. Protein: CASSPEDSEAFF. The chain couples TRBV18 to TRBJ1-1; TRBD1 might be the D (6 bases). The V end lost 2 bases, the J end lost 7 bases, and 8 bases lay between the germline ends. CDR1 and CDR2 from the germline V gene are KGHSH and LQKENI. The CDR3 sequence is 12 residues long. Supplemented by reference TRBV18 and TRBJ1-1, the full variable domain reads NAGVMQNPRHLVRRRGQEARLRCSPMKGHSHVYWYRQLPEEGLKFMVYLQKENIIDESGMPKERFSAEFPKEGPSILRIQQVVRGDSAAYFCASSPEDSEAFFGQGTRLTVV.

The chain combines TRBV21-1 with TRBJ2-3. TRBV21-1 is flagged as a pseudogene. The CDR3 length is 13 residues. In DNA form, the CDR3 reads TGTGCCAGCTCCATCCGTATTGAAGATACGCAGTATTTT. Translating gives CASSIRIEDTQYF.

The rearrangement joins TRBV28 to TRBJ1-4; 7 nucleotides agree with TRBD1. V was pared by 8 bases and J by 7 bases, with 13 bases of the junction left unmatched. The CDR3 contains 15 residues. CDR1 MDHEN and CDR2 SYDVKM come from the germline V gene. CDR3 sequence: CASGYKTGIFEKLFF. CDR3 in DNA: TGTGCCAGCGGCTACAAGACAGGGATTTTTGAAAAACTGTTTTTT.

V is TRBV24-1 and J is TRBJ2-3, with D uncertain. Deletions cut 3 bases from V and 8 bases from J, with 11 bases between. Germline V gene lookup returns CDR1 KGHDR and CDR2 SFDVKD. CDR3 length equals 13 residues. The DNA for the CDR3 is TGTGCCACCAGTGATCTGGCCAGAGGTACGCAGTATTTT. Translated, it gives CATSDLARGTQYF.

The J gene is TRBJ2-3, the V gene TRBV12-5, with D perhaps given as TRBD1 or TRBD2 (5 bases each). Germline V CDR1 and CDR2: LGHNT, FRNRAP. With 0 bases removed from V and 0 bases from J, the gap between germline ends came to 19 bases. The CDR3 is 19 residues long. This chain's CDR3 is CASGLVLRDERSSTDTQYF. The DNA of the CDR3 is TGTGCTAGTGGTTTGGTACTTCGGGACGAACGATCTAGCACAGATACGCAGTATTTT.

The chain uses TRBV27 and TRBJ1-4; D is perhaps TRBD1 (5 bases). The CDR3 spans 15 residues. Trimming pared 0 bases from V and 3 bases from J, leaving 8 bases between. Germline loops: CDR1 MNHEY, CDR2 SMNVEV (reference sequence). CDR3 residues: CASSLSQGANEKLFF. In DNA, the CDR3 is TGTGCCAGCAGTTTATCCCAGGGAGCTAATGAAAAACTGTTTTTT.

This clone was detected only once. The chain uses TRBV19 and TRBJ1-6; D remains ambiguous. Germline values: CDR1 LNHDA, CDR2 SQIVND (reference sequence). The CDR3 covers 17 residues. V lost 4 bases and J 0 bases, leaving 13 bases between the germline ends. CDR3 amino acids: CASSTPPASSYNSPLHF. DNA for the CDR3: TGTGCCAGTAGTACACCCCCGGCGAGCTCCTATAATTCACCCCTCCACTTT.

The chain is built from TRBV6-5 and TRBJ1-5; 9 bases fit TRBD1. This CDR3 spans 15 amino acids. J was trimmed by 3 bases and V by 5 bases; bases with no gene match: 5. Germline V lookup: CDR1 MNHEY, CDR2 SVGAGI. The CDR3 DNA sequence: TGTGCCAGCAGTCCGGGACAGGGTTTCAATCAGCCCCAGCATTTT. Translated: CASSPGQGFNQPQHF.

The chain joins TRBV5-5 to TRBJ2-2; unclear D gene. The CDR3 length is 14 residues. Germline CDR1 reads SGHKS; CDR2 reads YYEKEE (reference sequence). V shed 0 bases and J shed 4 bases, with 7 bases lying between them. The CDR3 reads CASSLEYITGELFF. CDR3 nucleotide sequence: TGTGCCAGCAGCTTGGAGTACATCACCGGGGAGCTGTTTTTT. Variable domain in full (rest from reference TRBV5-5 and TRBJ2-2): DAGVTQSPTHLIKTRGQQVTLRCSPISGHKSVSWYQQVLGQGPQFIFQYYEKEERGRGNFPDRFSARQFPNYSSELNVNALLLGDSALYLCASSLEYITGELFFGEGSRLTVL.

The chain couples TRBV24-1 to TRBJ1-4; TRBD1 is a possible D gene (5 bases). Germline CDR1 and CDR2: KGHDR and SFDVKD. The V and J ends lost 1 base and 4 bases respectively, with 9 bases between them. The CDR3 totals 15 residues. The CDR3 DNA reads as TGTGCCACCAGTGATTTAGTAGGGGATAATGAAAAACTGTTTTTT. It encodes CATSDLVGDNEKLFF.

The V and J genes are TRBV19 and TRBJ1-1; D gene unclear. The V gene's germline CDR1 is LNHDA and CDR2 SQIVND (reference sequence). Trimming pared 4 bases from V and 2 bases from J, leaving 8 bases between. This CDR3 is built from 13 residues. Here the CDR3 DNA reads TGTGCCAGTAGTACGACATCTAACACTGAAGCTTTCTTT. This sequence encodes CASSTTSNTEAFF. Based on the CDR3 plus reference TRBV19 and TRBJ1-1, the full variable domain is DGGITQSPKYLFRKEGQNVTLSCEQNLNHDAMYWYRQDPGQGLRLIYYSQIVNDFQKGDIAEGYSVSREKKESFPLTVTSAQKNPTAFYLCASSTTSNTEAFFGQGTRLTVV.

J is TRBJ1-2 and V is TRBV2; D gene unclear. Trimming left V 2 bases short and J 4 bases short, with 8 bases between. CDR3 length: 13 amino acids. Germline V gives CDR1 SNHLY, CDR2 FYNNEI. CDR3 nucleotide sequence: TGTGCCAGCAGTGAATCACAGAGCTATGGCTACACCTTC. Translated: CASSESQSYGYTF.

With regard to this clone: The identical CDR3 is also encoded by other nucleotide sequences in the sample. This chain uses TRBV19 with TRBJ2-7; 7 positions match TRBD2. CDR3 length equals 17 residues. After removal of 5 bases from V and 3 bases from J, the junction contained 16 bases not matched to a gene. Germline lookup yields CDR1 LNHDA and CDR2 SQIVND (reference sequence). The CDR3 loop is CASSLTGLNPTYYEQYF. In DNA, the CDR3 is TGTGCCAGTAGTCTCACGGGACTAAACCCCACCTACTACGAGCAGTACTTC. Using reference TRBV19 and TRBJ2-7 for the parts outside the CDR3, the full variable domain is DGGITQSPKYLFRKEGQNVTLSCEQNLNHDAMYWYRQDPGQGLRLIYYSQIVNDFQKGDIAEGYSVSREKKESFPLTVTSAQKNPTAFYLCASSLTGLNPTYYEQYFGPGTRLTVT.

This chain links TRBV7-9 with TRBJ1-1; no clear D. The CDR3 is made up of 13 amino acids. Germline-derived CDR1 and CDR2 are SEHNR and FQNEAQ (reference sequence). Trimming cost V 5 bases and J 5 bases, with 12 bases left between them. The DNA for the CDR3 is TGTGCCAGCAGCCGCGAAGGGCTTACTGAAGCTTTCTTT. It specifies CASSREGLTEAFF.

This chain uses TRBV19 with TRBJ2-5; D is unresolved. The CDR3 runs to 18 residues. Germline V gives CDR1 LNHDA, CDR2 SQIVND (reference sequence). V lost 5 bases and J 1 base, leaving 23 bases between the germline ends. The CDR3 protein is CASSPNPVLFRTQETQYF. The CDR3 coding sequence is TGTGCCAGTAGTCCGAACCCCGTACTATTTCGGACCCAAGAGACCCAGTACTTC.

J is TRBJ2-1 and V is TRBV2; 10 bases align to TRBD1. The V gene end was trimmed by 6 bases and the J gene end by 6 bases; junction bases not matched to a gene: 8. The germline V gene encodes CDR1 SNHLY and CDR2 FYNNEI. The CDR3 is made up of 15 amino acids. In DNA form, the CDR3 reads TGTGCCAGCAGAGCCGGGACAGGGGTACGCAATGAGCAGTTCTTC. It codes for CASRAGTGVRNEQFF.

The chain has TRBV4-1 and TRBJ2-1; D gene unclear. CDR3 length: 16 residues. In germline, CDR1 is MGHRA, CDR2 YSYEKL. V lost 0 bases and J lost 2, with 11 bases in between. CDR3 region: CASSQEVALTYNEQFF. CDR3 bases: TGCGCCAGCAGCCAAGAAGTTGCGCTGACCTACAATGAGCAGTTCTTC.

This clone has a single count. V usage is TRBV2 and J usage is TRBJ1-1; 7 nucleotides align to TRBD1. This CDR3 contains 16 residues. The J segment lost 7 bases and the V segment lost 4 bases, leaving 15 bases of the junction unmatched. Germline V lookup: CDR1 SNHLY, CDR2 FYNNEI. CDR3 nucleotides: TGTGCCAGCAGTGCCCCAGGGGGTTTTGGGAACGGTGAAGCTTTCTTT. Protein sequence: CASSAPGGFGNGEAFF.

This sequence joins TRBV16 and TRBJ1-5, with TRBD1 matching over 7 bases. This CDR3 is 14 amino acids long. V was clipped by 2 bases and J by 7 bases; unmatched bases: 5. Germline CDR1 reads KGHSY; CDR2 reads FQNENV. CDR3 sequence (DNA): TGTGCCAGCAGCCAAGACAGGGATCGGCAGCCCCAGCATTTT. Its translation: CASSQDRDRQPQHF.

The rearrangement uses TRBV4-1 and TRBJ1-1; 7 nucleotides line up with TRBD1. The CDR3 contains 15 residues. The germline gives CDR1 MGHRA, CDR2 YSYEKL. V was clipped by 1 base and J by 4 bases; unmatched bases: 6. CDR3 DNA sequence: TGCGCCAGCAGCCAAGGACAGGGAGGAGGCACTGAAGCTTTCTTT. As protein: CASSQGQGGGTEAFF.

The chain couples TRBV10-1 to TRBJ2-3, with 7 bases lining up with TRBD2. The ends lost 3 bases at V and 5 bases at J; junction bases unmatched: 5. Germline CDR1 and CDR2: WNHNN and SYGVQD (reference sequence). CDR3 size: 14 residues. As DNA, the CDR3 is TGCGCCAGCAGTGAAATAGCGGGTGGAGATACGCAGTATTTT. Amino acid sequence: CASSEIAGGDTQYF.

This chain uses TRBV6-5 with TRBJ1-1, with 10 positions matching TRBD1. The CDR3 spans 14 residues. Germline CDR1 reads MNHEY; CDR2 reads SVGAGI. V was pared by 6 bases and J by 1 base, with 2 bases of the junction left unmatched. The CDR3 reads CASRGTGENTEAFF. For the CDR3, the DNA is TGTGCCAGCAGGGGGACAGGGGAGAACACTGAAGCTTTCTTT.

The CDR3 DNA follows: TGTGCCAGCAGTACCAATCGAGGGGGTCAGCCCCAGCATTTT. Translation: CASSTNRGGQPQHF. The J gene is TRBJ1-5, the V gene TRBV6-2 or TRBV6-3; tentative D call: TRBD1 (6 bases). Trimming pared 5 bases from V and 6 bases from J, leaving 14 bases between. The CDR3 is 14 residues long. CDR1 and CDR2 from the germline V gene are MNHEY and SVGEGT.

The chain combines TRBV30 with TRBJ1-1; D might be TRBD1 (5 bases). CDR1 and CDR2 from the germline V gene are GTSNPN and SVGIG (reference sequence). The V end lost 6 bases, the J end lost 4 bases, and 18 bases lay between the germline ends. CDR3 length: 14 residues. Written as DNA, the CDR3 is TGTGCCTGCCTCCCTGGGGCCTTGGGCACTGAAGCTTTCTTT. Protein: CACLPGALGTEAFF.

There are a few counts of this clone. CDR3 protein: CASSLEPYEQYF. The CDR3 DNA follows: TGTGCCAGCAGCTTAGAGCCCTACGAGCAGTACTTC. The rearrangement uses TRBV7-2 and TRBJ2-7; no clear D gene. CDR1 SGHTA and CDR2 FQGNSA come from the germline V gene. Trimming removed 1 base from V and 2 bases from J, with 3 bases in between. The CDR3 consists of 12 residues.